The entry below describes one T cell receptor beta chain. Its target antigen remains unknown. Base qualities are not provided; no much larger clone lies one nucleotide away. For CDR1 and CDR2, the germline V gene lists SGHDN and FVKESK. V lost 1 base and J lost 12 bases; the stretch between them is 12 bases long. The CDR3 runs 13 amino acids, cysteine and phenylalanine included. Only CDR3 DNA remains: 39 bases, in frame from the first base. Interpreted using the paper, the treatment or condition label stands for: some 20 received Ad26.COV2.S at low or high dose, single or two shots; about five received placebo; per-sample allocation not given. For vaccine and placebo recipients, the sequenced repertoires came from samples collected on day 63 after the first injection. In Cohort 1b, about 25 adults aged 18-55 years were enrolled at a single site in Boston, USA, between 29 July and 7 August 2020. Ad26.COV2.S consisted of a replication-incompetent adenovirus type 26 vector by which a prefusion-stabilized SARS-CoV-2 spike protein from the original Wuhan strain was expressed.

This sample was taken from a study of Ad26.COV2.S vaccination and SARS-CoV-2 variants (dated by TCRdb to about 2021). About the full investigation: Vaccine-arm donors came from COV1001, a multicentre, randomized, double-blind, placebo-controlled phase I-IIa trial of Ad26.COV2.S in healthy adults. Ad26.COV2.S was given intramuscularly at 5x10^10 or 1x10^11 viral particles, as a single shot or as two shots 56 days apart. TCRbeta repertoire sequencing served as the tool for gauging how specific and how broad the SARS-CoV-2-reactive T cell receptors were following Ad26.COV2.S vaccination. The TCR-sequenced set comprised approximately 32 samples: around 20 Ad26.COV2.S vaccine recipients, 5 placebo recipients and 8 SARS-CoV-2 convalescent individuals. Trial participants were randomized into five groups of five, in which low-dose or high-dose Ad26.COV2.S was given once or twice, or placebo was given on both occasions. Investigators remained blinded to trial group allocation during experiments and outcome assessment. Broad study findings and their caveats: The study was not powered to compare responses between vaccine doses or regimens. After vaccination, substantial breadth of spike-specific CD8+ and CD4+ T cell responses was reported. It was noted by the authors that total T cell responses may have been underestimated by the TCR breadth and depth analyses. Comparable non-spike TCR breadth was observed between vaccine and placebo recipients, consistent with only spike being contained in the vaccine. Higher spike-specific TCR breadth was observed in Ad26.COV2.S recipients than in placebo recipients (P = 0.0014).

TCRbeta CDR3 regions were sequenced with the immunoSEQ Assay. After extraction, genomic DNA underwent amplification by bias-controlled multiplex PCR, followed by high-throughput sequencing. Per the source publication's procedure: Collapsing and filtering of sequences were performed to quantify the absolute abundance of each unique TCRbeta CDR3 region. T cell fraction was estimated by normalizing TCRbeta template counts to usable DNA, with usable DNA measured through amplification of reference genes found in all nucleated cells. Repertoire TCRs were annotated as SARS-CoV-2-specific by exact matching of V gene, CDR3 amino acid sequence and J gene to a known reactive TCR set. MIRA supplied the reference SARS-CoV-2 TCR set, which was filtered for enrichment in COVID-19-positive ImmuneCODE repertoires so that public or cross-reactive TCRs were removed. Using the MIRA antigens, annotated TCRs were further analysed by specific ORF or by position within an ORF. Breadth was defined as the number of annotated unique rearrangements divided by the total number of unique productive rearrangements, and depth was defined as the summed frequency of the annotated unique rearrangements. Two-sided Wilcoxon rank-sum tests were applied when comparing TCR breadth between groups. The immuneACCESS repertoire file appears here via TCRdb, limited to in-frame rearrangements. These files lack a portion of the clones; in checked studies, under half of the deficit traces to unresolved V genes, and the cause of the others is not known. Clonal size and the V and J genes are those of that table, whereas D and trimming came from the DNA. The sample profile shows some 410,000 clones; approximately 90% of them were found once. The ten largest clonotypes hold roughly 1.7% of the sample.

This sequence originates from a person aged 18-60 years who received the Ad26.COV2.S COVID-19 vaccine or a placebo. The specimen was peripheral blood, collected in a trial of Ad26.COV2.S vaccine versus placebo. This sequence uses TRBV14 and TRBJ1-4, and possibly TRBD1, on 5 matching bases. CDR3 region: CASSQVVGEELFF. The DNA is TGTGCCAGCAGCCAAGTTGTGGGGGAGGAACTGTTTTTT.